Each of the 19 T cell receptor beta chains below was sequenced from the same sample in a study of cytomegalovirus exposure and HLA in healthy donors. The PCR employed 60 Vbeta primers together with 13 Jbeta primers. Only in-frame clones appear in the TCRdb table, and some are missing; sequencing was by immunoSEQ multiplex PCR. Found here are under 85,000 clones, around 74% of them singletons; the top ten hold roughly 20%. Sequencing used PBMCs. Receptors were obtained from a woman aged 25 to 39 in good health and CMV-seropositive.

This clone occurred once. The chain uses TRBV28 and TRBJ1-4; no clear D. Germline values: CDR1 MDHEN, CDR2 SYDVKM. This CDR3 region has 16 residues. Between the trimmed V and J ends, which lost 5 bases and 5 bases, there was a span of 18 bases. The CDR3 sequence is CASSPPTPGGNEKLFF. The CDR3 bases are TGTGCCAGCAGTCCACCGACACCCGGAGGGAATGAAAAACTGTTTTTT. Looking up the rest from reference TRBV28 and TRBJ1-4 gives the full variable domain: DVKVTQSSRYLVKRTGEKVFLECVQDMDHENMFWYRQDPGLGLRLIYFSYDVKMKEKGDIPEGYSVSREKKERFSLILESASTNQTSMYLCASSPPTPGGNEKLFFGSGTQLSVL.

The chain combines TRBV29-1 with TRBJ2-7; weak D call: TRBD1 (5 bases). CDR1 SQVTM and CDR2 ANQGSEA come from the germline V gene. There are 15 residues in the CDR3. Trimming removed 4 bases from V and 8 bases from J, with 24 bases in between. The CDR3 coding sequence is TGCAGCGTTGTTGTGGGATCCAGGGAACCTACGAAGCAGTACTTC. Amino acids: CSVVVGSREPTKQYF.

The chain is built from TRBV7-2 and TRBJ1-2; 10 bases are a match to TRBD1. The CDR3 has 15 amino acids. V lost 5 bases and J lost 5; bases outside the gene matches: 8. CDR1 is SGHTA, CDR2 FQGNSA, per germline. The CDR3 protein is CASSPRTGGQYGYTF. The CDR3 DNA is TGTGCCAGCAGCCCACGGACAGGGGGGCAGTATGGCTACACCTTC.

In this sample, this clone turned up a few times. This chain joins TRBV4-2 and TRBJ1-3; 9 bases are a match to TRBD1. Trimming took 0 bases from V and 3 from J; bases not matched to a gene: 3. Germline CDR1 LGHNA, CDR2 YNFKEQ. This CDR3 is 16 amino acids long. CDR3 DNA sequence: TGTGCCAGCAGCCAAGAGGGACAGGGTTTTGGAAACACCATATATTTT. It is translated as CASSQEGQGFGNTIYF.

The V and J genes are TRBV10-1 and TRBJ2-1; 8 bases line up with TRBD2. CDR1 WNHNN and CDR2 SYGVQD come from the germline V gene (reference sequence). This CDR3 is built from 14 residues. V lost 10 bases to trimming and J lost 5 bases; unmatched junction nucleotides: 10. The CDR3 protein is CAIPVQRENNEQFF. CDR3 in DNA: TGCGCCATCCCCGTACAGCGGGAGAACAATGAGCAGTTCTTC.

The chain joins TRBV11-2 to TRBJ1-1; D not certain. This CDR3 has 16 residues. The V end lost 1 base, the J end lost 7 bases, and 19 bases lay between the germline ends. The germline gives CDR1 SGHAT, CDR2 FQNNGV. CDR3 bases: TGTGCCAGCAGCTTAGGGTGGAGCAGAGATTTAGTTGAAGCTTTCTTT. Translation gives CASSLGWSRDLVEAFF.

The chain's CDR3 is CASSGRAGNTGELFF. DNA for the CDR3: TGCGCCAGCAGCGGGAGAGCGGGGAATACCGGGGAGCTGTTTTTT. The rearrangement joins TRBV5-1 to TRBJ2-2, with 7 bases identical to TRBD2. The CDR3 has 15 residues. The V segment lost 4 bases and the J segment 5 bases; nucleotides outside the gene matches: 8. Germline CDR1 reads SGHRS; CDR2 reads YFSETQ.

The V call is TRBV18, the J call TRBJ1-4; D unclear. Trimming removed 5 bases at V and 8 bases at J, with 9 bases between. Germline V gene data show CDR1 as KGHSH and CDR2 as LQKENI. The CDR3 spans 12 residues. This CDR3 reads CASSSEVEKLFF. CDR3 DNA: TGTGCCAGCTCATCAGAAGTCGAAAAACTGTTTTTT.

The chain recombines TRBV4-2 with TRBJ2-3; TRBD2 matches at 11 bases. The trim removed 6 bases at V and 3 bases at J, leaving 5 bases unmatched. This CDR3 comprises 15 residues. CDR1 is LGHNA, CDR2 YNFKEQ, per germline. Here the CDR3 DNA reads TGTGCCAGCAGACGGGGACTAGCGGAAACAGATACGCAGTATTTT. Translating it yields CASRRGLAETDTQYF.

This clone was seen a single time. The chain links TRBV11-2 to TRBJ1-5, with D perhaps matching TRBD1 (5 bases). Germline V gives CDR1 SGHAT, CDR2 FQNNGV. V gave up 1 base and J gave up 7 bases, with 14 bases separating them. The CDR3 length is 15 residues. CDR3 bases: TGTGCCAGCAGCTTAGGGCAGGGCACGCGGCAGCCCCAGCATTTT. It specifies CASSLGQGTRQPQHF.

This chain links TRBV15 with TRBJ2-5, with D possibly being TRBD1 (6 bases). Germline assignment: CDR1 LNHNV and CDR2 YYDKDF (reference sequence). The V end lost 2 bases, the J end lost 5 bases, and 12 bases lay between the germline ends. The CDR3 runs 14 residues. The CDR3 protein is CATSRQGPGETQYF. In DNA form, the CDR3 reads TGTGCCACCAGCAGACAGGGGCCAGGGGAGACCCAGTACTTC.

The chain carries TRBV6-1 and TRBJ2-7; D perhaps matches TRBD2 (6 bases). CDR1 is MNHNS, CDR2 SASEGT, per germline. The CDR3 extends over 14 amino acids. V was pared by 5 bases and J by 5 bases, with 16 bases between. In DNA, the CDR3 is TGTGCCAGCAGTTGGGGCGCCGGGGGAAACGAGCAGTACTTC. It codes for CASSWGAGGNEQYF.

This clone appeared a single time. V is TRBV15 and J is TRBJ1-5, with D tentatively TRBD1 (5 bases). In germline, CDR1 is LNHNV, CDR2 YYDKDF (reference sequence). Trimming took off 0 bases at V and 7 bases at J, with 13 bases between the two ends. This CDR3 comprises 15 residues. Here the CDR3 reads CATSRDGGRKQPQHF. The CDR3 DNA reads TGTGCCACCAGCAGAGATGGGGGGAGGAAACAGCCCCAGCATTTT. The variable domain in full, with the rest retrieved from reference TRBV15 and TRBJ1-5, is DAMVIQNPRYQVTQFGKPVTLSCSQTLNHNVMYWYQQKSSQAPKLLFHYYDKDFNNEADTPDNFQSRRPNTSFCFLDIRSPGLGDTAMYLCATSRDGGRKQPQHFGDGTRLSIL.

This chain connects TRBV5-4 to TRBJ2-7; 15 nucleotides agree with TRBD2. With 1 base clipped from V and 5 bases from J, the junction kept 7 bases outside the gene matches. The germline V gene encodes CDR1 SGHNT and CDR2 YYREEE (reference sequence). This CDR3 has 17 amino acids. CDR3 DNA sequence: TGTGCCAGCAGCTTGAGGAGGACTAGCGGGAGGGCGGACGAGCAGTACTTC. This gives the protein CASSLRRTSGRADEQYF.

The CDR3 sequence: CASTRGSGNPDTQYF. The CDR3 DNA is TGCGCCAGCACCAGGGGTAGCGGGAACCCAGATACGCAGTATTTT. V usage is TRBV5-1 and J usage is TRBJ2-3, with 8 bases aligning to TRBD2. This CDR3 is built from 15 residues. Germline values: CDR1 SGHRS, CDR2 YFSETQ. Trimming took 6 bases from V and 4 from J; bases not matched to a gene: 10.

J is TRBJ2-3 and V is TRBV30, with 11 bases matching TRBD2. This CDR3 is built from 15 residues. The trim removed 1 base at V and 4 bases at J, leaving 4 bases unmatched. CDR1 and CDR2 (germline): GTSNPN, SVGIG (reference sequence). CDR3 sequence (DNA): TGTGCCTGGAGTGCAATTAGCGGGAGGGCAGATACGCAGTATTTT. Translated, it gives CAWSAISGRADTQYF.

The rearrangement uses TRBV19 and TRBJ1-1; D gene ambiguous. The V and J ends lost 2 bases and 0 bases respectively, with 7 bases between them. The CDR3 has 14 amino acids. Germline CDR1 LNHDA, CDR2 SQIVND (reference sequence). CDR3 sequence: CASSIQVMNTEAFF. CDR3 nucleotides: TGTGCCAGTAGTATACAGGTCATGAACACTGAAGCTTTCTTT. The full variable domain, completed using reference TRBV19 and TRBJ1-1, is DGGITQSPKYLFRKEGQNVTLSCEQNLNHDAMYWYRQDPGQGLRLIYYSQIVNDFQKGDIAEGYSVSREKKESFPLTVTSAQKNPTAFYLCASSIQVMNTEAFFGQGTRLTVV.

The V call is TRBV6-5, the J call TRBJ2-3; D is undetermined. V lost 4 bases to trimming and J lost 3 bases, with 2 bases between them. Germline lookup yields CDR1 MNHEY and CDR2 SVGAGI. CDR3 length: 11 amino acids. CDR3 DNA: TGTGCCAGCAGTTCAACAGATACGCAGTATTTT. Translated: CASSSTDTQYF.

As DNA, the CDR3 is TGTGCCAGCAGCCCACAGGGGGCTAGGGGAGCCCAGTACTTC. Translated, it gives CASSPQGARGAQYF. The genes are TRBV11-1 and TRBJ2-5; TRBD1 matches 9 bases. CDR3 length equals 14 residues. Trimming took 5 bases from V and 9 from J; bases not matched to a gene: 10. Germline loops: CDR1 SGHAT, CDR2 FQDESV (reference sequence).